This passage covers 14 T cell receptor beta chains from one sample sequenced in a study of shared clonotypes between healthy human individuals. Some clones are missing from TCRdb's copy, which holds only in-frame ones; the method was immunoSEQ multiplex PCR. Found here are about 1 million clones, around four fifths of them singletons; the top ten hold 1.2% to 1.5%. Source material: memory CD4+ T cells sorted from blood. Indicated subset: CD45RA-negative fraction. All receptors come from a man aged 18 to 30 in good health.

This clone was seen many times. This sequence joins TRBV9 and TRBJ2-1, with 10 nucleotides matching TRBD2. V was pared by 1 base and J by 0 bases, with 4 bases of the junction left unmatched. Germline loops: CDR1 SGDLS, CDR2 YYNGEE. This CDR3 has 17 residues. This chain's CDR3 is CASSVSSGGPSYNEQFF. The CDR3 region has the DNA TGTGCCAGCAGCGTATCTAGCGGGGGACCCTCCTACAATGAGCAGTTCTTC.

The sample holds one count of this clone. This chain links TRBV2 with TRBJ2-7; the match to TRBD1 covers 9 bases. The CDR3 has 17 residues. Unmatched junction bases numbered 11, after V lost 5 bases and J lost 0 bases. Germline V gene data show CDR1 as SNHLY and CDR2 as FYNNEI. The CDR3, as DNA: TGTGCCAGCAGTTTTCGCCGGCCGGGACAGGGCTCCTACGAGCAGTACTTC. Encoded protein: CASSFRRPGQGSYEQYF.

This clone was detected only a few times. The chain employs TRBV28 and TRBJ1-4, with 8 bases aligning to TRBD1. Trimming took 4 bases from V and 10 from J; bases not matched to a gene: 5. Germline CDR1 and CDR2: MDHEN and SYDVKM. CDR3 length: 13 amino acids. The CDR3 DNA reads TGTGCCAGCAGTTCAGGGGGCCGAGGAAAACTGTTTTTT. This codes for CASSSGGRGKLFF.

The chain joins TRBV27 to TRBJ2-4; D unresolved. The CDR3 totals 16 residues. Per the germline V gene, CDR1 is MNHEY and CDR2 is SMNVEV (reference sequence). V dropped 0 bases and J dropped 1 base, with 10 bases sitting between them. The CDR3 loop reads CASSLSGALAKNIQYF. In nucleotides, the CDR3 is TGTGCCAGCAGTTTATCAGGAGCCCTCGCCAAAAACATTCAGTACTTC.

With respect to this clone: Other DNA sequences in the sample encode the same CDR3. The chain combines TRBV2 with TRBJ2-1, with 9 bases identical to TRBD2. CDR1 is SNHLY and CDR2 is FYNNEI in the germline V gene. This CDR3 is 15 amino acids long. Trimming took 6 bases from V and 2 from J; bases not matched to a gene: 5. As DNA, the CDR3 is TGTGCCAGCAGGAGAGCGGGGGGCCCCTACAATGAGCAGTTCTTC. Amino acids: CASRRAGGPYNEQFF.

This rearrangement joins TRBV6-5 to TRBJ1-2; 9 positions match TRBD1. The germline gives CDR1 MNHEY, CDR2 SVGAGI. The CDR3 has 14 residues. Trimming at V came to 6 bases and at J to 5 bases, leaving 7 bases not matched to a gene. The CDR3: CASSPDRGGYGYTF. CDR3 sequence (DNA): TGTGCCAGCAGCCCGGACAGGGGCGGTTATGGCTACACCTTC.

The chain has TRBV10-3 and TRBJ1-3, with D possibly TRBD1 on 6 matching bases. Trimming removed 8 bases from V and 4 bases from J, with 12 bases in between. The length of the CDR3 is 13 residues. Germline CDR1 is ENHRY and CDR2 is SYGVKD. CDR3 amino acids: CAIGGAPGNTIYF. The CDR3 DNA reads as TGTGCCATCGGGGGGGCTCCGGGAAACACCATATATTTT.

The chain uses TRBV4-1 and TRBJ1-4, with no clear D. The V end was cut by 1 base, the J end by 8 bases, with 8 bases between. Per the germline V gene, CDR1 is MGHRA and CDR2 is YSYEKL. This CDR3 region has 13 residues. The CDR3 is CASSQVTVEKLFF. CDR3 DNA sequence: TGCGCCAGCAGCCAAGTCACTGTCGAAAAACTGTTTTTT.

The V and J genes are TRBV12-2 and TRBJ1-4; TRBD1, the table's D call, lacks a check against the DNA. TRBV12-2 is a recognized pseudogene. The CDR3 loop spans 14 amino acids. CDR3 residues: CASRFSGIGEKLFF. The CDR3 DNA reads as TGTGCAAGTCGCTTCTCAGGGATTGGGGAAAAACTGTTTTTT.

The CDR3 is CASSYRTSSNEQFF. The CDR3 bases are TGTGCCAGCAGTTATCGGACTAGTAGCAATGAGCAGTTCTTC. V gene TRBV6-6 combines with J gene TRBJ2-1, with 7 positions matching TRBD2. Losses at the gene ends were 3 bases for V and 6 bases for J; bases not matched to a gene: 5. CDR1 and CDR2 (germline): MNHNY, SVGAGI (reference sequence). There are 14 residues in the CDR3.

The V and J genes are TRBV5-1 and TRBJ2-1, with 9 positions matching TRBD1. This CDR3 region has 14 residues. V shed 5 bases, J shed 6 bases, and the junction held 6 bases outside the gene matches. From germline, CDR1 is SGHRS and CDR2 YFSETQ. CDR3 in amino acids: CASRLVGQGNEQFF. DNA for the CDR3: TGCGCCAGCAGGTTAGTGGGACAGGGCAATGAGCAGTTCTTC.

This clone was seen only a few times. V is TRBV6-6 and J is TRBJ2-3; D is perhaps TRBD1 (6 bases). This CDR3 has 13 residues. Germline lookup yields CDR1 MNHNY and CDR2 SVGAGI (reference sequence). V was cut by 2 bases and J by 6 bases, with 9 bases left in between. The CDR3 here is CASSYQGMDTQYF. The CDR3 DNA sequence: TGTGCCAGCAGTTACCAGGGGATGGATACGCAGTATTTT.

J is TRBJ2-3 and V is TRBV11-2; TRBD2 agrees at 16 bases. This CDR3 has 16 residues. The V and J ends lost 5 bases and 6 bases, in that order; junction bases with no gene match: 5. Germline CDR1 SGHAT, CDR2 FQNNGV. The DNA for the CDR3 is TGTGCCAGCAGCACGGGACTAGCGGGAGGGCCGGATACGCAGTATTTT. It codes for CASSTGLAGGPDTQYF.

The chain couples TRBV5-4 to TRBJ1-6, with 7 positions matching TRBD1. V was clipped by 3 bases and J by 3 bases; unmatched bases: 3. The CDR3 extends over 15 amino acids. Germline V gene sequence: CDR1 SGHNT, CDR2 YYREEE (reference sequence). The CDR3 sequence: CASSSGGNYNSPLHF. The CDR3 DNA reads as TGTGCCAGCAGCTCAGGGGGGAACTATAATTCACCCCTCCACTTT.